This TCR beta chain was profiled in a study of T-cell reconstitution after alpha-beta-depleted transplantation in children. This clonotype has a handful of counts. Its antigen is not known. V lost 4 bases and J lost 1, with 9 bases in between. The CDR3 runs 13 residues. The germline CDR1 and CDR2 sequences are DFQATT and SNEGSKA (reference sequence). Researchers prepared the TCRbeta library using unique molecular identifiers, the study reports. TCRdb itself ran the PCR reads through MiXCR, one entry per CDR3 protein. Here the sample spans about 980,000 distinct CDR3 sequences, roughly 31% being singletons. Study findings and constraints: The origin of high day-60 TCRbeta diversity in some patients lay in surviving recipient T cells and thymic progenitors.

The sequencing here drew on PBMCs, mostly from graft donor cells, taken 360 days after TCRalphabeta/CD19-depleted stem cell transplant. J is TRBJ2-3 and V is TRBV20-1; possible D gene TRBD2, 5 bases. This clonotype was obtained from a boy in the first two years of life who had a stem cell transplant for SCID, so the T cells may come from the graft donor. CDR3 in amino acids: CSANRGRTDTQYF. The CDR3 DNA reads TGCAGTGCTAACCGGGGTCGCACAGATACGCAGTATTTT.